The entry below gives a single TCR beta chain sequence along with its context. Per the germline V gene, CDR1 is MGHDK and CDR2 is SYGVNS. V trimming: 2 bases; J trimming: 7 bases; junction bases outside the gene matches: 9. This CDR3 has 16 amino acids. The entry originates in a study of CD8 T cells in ankylosing spondylitis. From the 5' RACE reads, TCRdb called clonotypes with MiXCR, one entry per CDR3 protein. The table includes some 250,000 distinct CDR3 sequences, around 9.2% detected once. Source material: blood, either unsorted or a sorted T cell fraction (not recorded which). The receptor comes from a male donor with ankylosing spondylitis or in good health (not recorded which). V and J are TRBV25-1 and TRBJ2-7; 12 bases map to TRBD2. CDR3 DNA: TGTGCCAGCAGTGAACAGCTAGCGGGAGGGCCAGGGGAGCAGTACTTC. Amino acids: CASSEQLAGGPGEQYF.